This T cell receptor beta chain comes out of a study of identical twins. This CDR3 comprises 15 residues. Germline lookup yields CDR1 DFQATT and CDR2 SNEGSKA (reference sequence). Trimming cost V 5 bases and J 4 bases; bases outside gene matches: 10. This clonotype was counted a few times. MiXCR, run by TCRdb on the 5' RACE reads, gives a single entry per CDR3 protein. The table shows roughly 1,500,000 distinct CDR3 sequences, with 25% to 35% occurring only once. The TCR sequence derives from a newborn girl in good health. The chain joins TRBV20-1 to TRBJ2-7, with 11 nucleotides matching TRBD2. Sequenced sample: cord blood. The CDR3 DNA is TGCAGTGCTCGGATTAGCGGGAGGGAAATATACGAGCAGTACTTC. Its translation is CSARISGREIYEQYF.